This TCR beta chain was retrieved from a study of T cell responses to AZD1222 COVID-19 vaccine. Study-wide points: Across the whole spike, CD4 TCRs peaked at regions 160-218 and 743-854. Just a handful of AZD1222 recipients were seropositive at baseline. White British ancestry dominated among donors, who included more females, and clonal diversity was possibly underestimated.

Details on this clone: Its specificity is not known.

Repertoires were generated with immunoSEQ multiplex PCR, while TCRdb's copy carries only in-frame clones and drops some. The table has some 280,000 clones, around 93% seen once. The TCR originated in an adult who received the AZD1222 COVID-19 vaccine. The specimen comprised peripheral blood, sampled 28 days after the second AZD1222 dose.

In DNA, the CDR3 is TGTGCCAGCTCACCAGGGGCCGAGACAGGGGGGTACGAGCAGTACTTC. Translating gives CASSPGAETGGYEQYF. The chain couples TRBV18 to TRBJ2-7; 9 bases fit TRBD1. This CDR3 is built from 16 residues. CDR1 and CDR2 from the germline V gene are KGHSH and LQKENI. V lost 2 bases and J lost 4; bases outside the gene matches: 9.